This TCR beta chain was identified during a study of neurological immune-mediated disorders. Looked up from germline, CDR1 is SGHTA and CDR2 is FQGNSA. This CDR3 comprises 15 residues. V was shortened by 1 base and J by 12 bases, with 19 bases between the two germline ends. TCRdb fed the 5' RACE reads into MiXCR, producing one record per CDR3 protein. The sample includes around 48,000 distinct CDR3 sequences, 10% to 13% of them seen just once. The sequencing sample was made of PBMCs. V gene TRBV7-2 combines with J gene TRBJ2-1, with D hard to call. This sequence was found in a woman in her forties with HTLV-1-associated myelopathy (HAM/TSP). CDR3 residues: CASSLDIEFGMVQFF. Here the CDR3 DNA reads TGTGCCAGCAGCTTAGATATAGAATTTGGAATGGTGCAGTTCTTC.